The rows below give T cell receptor beta chains drawn from one sample of a study of CD4 T cells in relation to SARS-CoV-2 and coronaviruses. These TCRs are of unknown antigen specificity. The assay was immunoSEQ multiplex PCR, and TCRdb's table has in-frame clones only and misses some. Of about 20,000 clones in the sample, roughly 80% were seen once. The source material was CD4+ T cells from PBMCs, cultured in vitro. The source is a human donor in good health. CDR3s include the opening cysteine and the closing phenylalanine or tryptophan. The D gene is left open where the match is weak. The listing skips clone size in some rows; elsewhere it reads once, few, many or a size class.

TRBV7-3	14	TRBJ1-1	few	NA	TGTGCCAGCAGCCTTGGGACACCGAACACTGAAGCTTTCTTT	CASSLGTPNTEAFF
TRBV2	18	TRBJ2-7	NA	TRBD1	TGTGCCAGCAGTATTCCGGGACAGGGGATATTCGTTTCCTACGAGCAGTACTTC	CASSIPGQGIFVSYEQYF
TRBV25-1	16	TRBJ1-3	NA	NA	TGTGCCAGCAGTTCCCAGGGGAGCCTGTCTGGAAACACCATATATTTT	CASSSQGSLSGNTIYF
TRBV27	14	TRBJ1-1	NA	NA	TGTGCCAGCAGTTTCGGTCCCGGGAACACTGAAGCTTTCTTT	CASSFGPGNTEAFF
TRBV27	12	TRBJ1-1	NA	NA	TGTGCCAGCAGTTTAAGGGGCACTGAAGCTTTCTTT	CASSLRGTEAFF
TRBV7-9	15	TRBJ2-1	NA	TRBD2	TGTGCCAGCACCCTATTTGGGAGGGGTGACAATGAGCAGTTCTTC	CASTLFGRGDNEQFF
TRBV10-3	13	TRBJ1-1	NA	NA	TGTGCCATCAGTGATCGGGAGGGCACTGAAGCTTTCTTT	CAISDREGTEAFF
TRBV19	13	TRBJ2-3	NA	NA	TGTGCCAGTAGTCCACCGGACCGAGATACGCAGTATTTT	CASSPPDRDTQYF
TRBV30	15	TRBJ1-6	NA	TRBD1	TGTGCCTGGAGCCGGACAGGGAGTGTAAATTCACCCCTCCACTTT	CAWSRTGSVNSPLHF
TRBV7-9	14	TRBJ2-1	NA	NA	TGTGCCAGCAGCTTTCGGAGTCACTACAATGAGCAGTTCTTC	CASSFRSHYNEQFF
TRBV27	11	TRBJ2-1	NA	NA	TGTGCCAGCAGACTGGGGAATGAGCAGTTCTTC	CASRLGNEQFF
TRBV15	16	TRBJ2-1	NA	NA	TGTGCCACCAGCAAAGAGAGGGCCAGGGGTTTGGCTGAGCAGTTCTTC	CATSKERARGLAEQFF
TRBV28	13	TRBJ1-6	NA	NA	TGTGCCAGCAGTGACATCTATAATTCACCCCTCCACTTT	CASSDIYNSPLHF
TRBV3-1/TRBV3-2	18	TRBJ2-7	few	TRBD2	TGTGCCAGCAGCCACCTGGGGGCTCGGGGACTAGGGACCCACGAGCAGTACTTC	CASSHLGARGLGTHEQYF
TRBV2	16	TRBJ2-1	NA	TRBD2	TGTGCCAGCAGGGCTCTGGGTAGCGGGAGGGTGAGTGAGCAGTTCTTC	CASRALGSGRVSEQFF
TRBV9	16	TRBJ2-3	NA	NA	TGTGCCAGCAGCCCCCCAAGGGCAGGTGTCGGCGTAACGCAGTATTTT	CASSPPRAGVGVTQYF
TRBV2	14	TRBJ1-1	NA	NA	TGTGCCAGCAGTCTGGAAGGGAGAGCCTCTGAAGCTTTCTTT	CASSLEGRASEAFF
TRBV18	13	TRBJ2-4	NA	NA	TGTGCCAGCTCACCACGGGAAAGGGGCATTCAGTACTTC	CASSPRERGIQYF
TRBV7-9	15	TRBJ2-2	medium-sized	NA	TGTGCCAGCAGCTTGGATAGCGGTCCCACCGGGGAGCTGTTTTTT	CASSLDSGPTGELFF
TRBV30	14	TRBJ1-3	NA	NA	TGTGCCTGGAGTGTCCGAAGCTCTGGAAACACCATATATTTT	CAWSVRSSGNTIYF
TRBV18	15	TRBJ2-3	NA	NA	TGTGCCAGCTCACCACCGGGTCTGTACACAGATACGCAGTATTTT	CASSPPGLYTDTQYF
TRBV7-8	17	TRBJ2-2	NA	NA	TGTGCCAGCAGCTTAGGGTACAGCCACGCGAACACCGGGGAGCTGTTTTTT	CASSLGYSHANTGELFF
TRBV18	13	TRBJ2-1	NA	NA	TGTGCCAGCTCACCACTTAACTCGAATGAGCAGTTCTTC	CASSPLNSNEQFF
TRBV10-1	16	TRBJ2-5	NA	TRBD2	TGCGCCAGCAGTGAGTCGAGAAGCGGGAGTGGAGAGACCCAGTACTTC	CASSESRSGSGETQYF
TRBV2	11	TRBJ2-7	NA	NA	TGTGCCAGCAGGGCGGAGTACGAGCAGTACTTC	CASRAEYEQYF
TRBV7-8	13	TRBJ1-2	NA	NA	TGTGCCAGCAGCTTAGCGGGGAACTATGGCTACACCTTC	CASSLAGNYGYTF
TRBV11-2	13	TRBJ2-1	NA	NA	TGTGCCAGCAGCTGGAGCTCCTACAATGAGCAGTTCTTC	CASSWSSYNEQFF
TRBV2	17	TRBJ2-2	few	TRBD2	TGTGCCAGCAGTGAGGCGGGACTAGCGGGAGAGACCGGGGAGCTGTTTTTT	CASSEAGLAGETGELFF
TRBV6-5	15	TRBJ1-2	NA	TRBD1	TGTGCCAGCCAAGCCATGGGACAGAGCTACTATGGCTACACCTTC	CASQAMGQSYYGYTF
TRBV10-3	14	TRBJ2-7	NA	NA	TGTGCCATCAGTGAACTACCAGGCTCCTACGAGCAGTACTTC	CAISELPGSYEQYF
TRBV19	15	TRBJ1-2	NA	NA	TGTGCCAGTAGTATCAGGTCGAGACTACACTATGGCTACACCTTC	CASSIRSRLHYGYTF
TRBV28	14	TRBJ2-5	few	NA	TGTGCCAGCAGTTTTAGCAGGGGCCAAGAGACCCAGTACTTC	CASSFSRGQETQYF
TRBV5-4	12	TRBJ2-7	once	NA	TGTGCCAGCAGCACCGGGACTTACGAGCAGTACTTC	CASSTGTYEQYF
TRBV6-2/TRBV6-3	15	TRBJ1-5	NA	NA	TGTGCCAGCAGTTACTTTGGGGGATCGGATCAGCCCCAGCATTTT	CASSYFGGSDQPQHF
TRBV25-1	13	TRBJ1-1	NA	NA	TGTGCCACCAAGGGACTGGCGAACACTGAAGCTTTCTTT	CATKGLANTEAFF
TRBV27	16	TRBJ1-6	NA	NA	TGTGCCAGCAGTTCACCAGTGTTAGGGGGTGATTCACCCCTCCACTTT	CASSSPVLGGDSPLHF
TRBV6-1	13	TRBJ2-1	NA	NA	TGTGCCAGCAGTGATGAGTGGTACAATGAGCAGTTCTTC	CASSDEWYNEQFF
TRBV3-1/TRBV3-2	12	TRBJ1-5	NA	NA	TGTGCCAGCAGCCAAGGGGGTCAGCCCCAGCATTTT	CASSQGGQPQHF
TRBV15	13	TRBJ1-5	NA	NA	TGTGCCACCAGCAGAGTTGGGGATCAGCCCCAGCATTTT	CATSRVGDQPQHF
TRBV11-1	14	TRBJ2-2	NA	TRBD1	TGTGCCAGCAGCTGGACAGGGACCACCGGGGAGCTGTTTTTT	CASSWTGTTGELFF
TRBV9	17	TRBJ2-5	NA	TRBD2	TGTGCCAGCAGCGTTGGGCCCCCTAGCGGGAGGATGGAGACCCAGTACTTC	CASSVGPPSGRMETQYF
TRBV28	15	TRBJ1-5	NA	TRBD1	TGTGCCAGCAGATGGATGCAGGGGGTAGGTCAGCCCCAGCATTTT	CASRWMQGVGQPQHF
TRBV4-1	14	TRBJ1-1	few	NA	TGCGCCAGCAGGGGCTTACTCCTGAACACTGAAGCTTTCTTT	CASRGLLLNTEAFF
TRBV3-1/TRBV3-2	17	TRBJ2-7	NA	TRBD2	TGTGCCAGCAGCCAAGATGAGGATAGCGGGACCTCCTACGAGCAGTACTTC	CASSQDEDSGTSYEQYF
TRBV19	15	TRBJ2-1	few	NA	TGTGCCAGTAGTATCACAGGGTTCTCCTACAATGAGCAGTTCTTC	CASSITGFSYNEQFF
TRBV19	14	TRBJ2-7	NA	TRBD1	TGTGCCAGTAGTCGACAGGGGACTCCTTACGAGCAGTACTTC	CASSRQGTPYEQYF
TRBV6-5	15	TRBJ2-2	NA	NA	TGTGCCAGCTCCCTCAGGGGCATGGGCACCGGGGAGCTGTTTTTT	CASSLRGMGTGELFF
TRBV5-6	16	TRBJ1-1	NA	NA	TGTGCCAGCAGCTTGGAGGGTCAGAGATTGAACACTGAAGCTTTCTTT	CASSLEGQRLNTEAFF
TRBV3-1/TRBV3-2	13	TRBJ1-2	NA	NA	TGTGCCAGCAGCCCCACTCGACAGTATGGCTACACCTTC	CASSPTRQYGYTF
TRBV7-2	16	TRBJ1-3	few	NA	TGTGCCAGCAGCCCCGCAGGGAGGGTGGGAGGAAACACCATATATTTT	CASSPAGRVGGNTIYF
TRBV5-6	14	TRBJ2-7	few	NA	TGTGCCAGCAGCTTGTTCAGGTTCTCCTACGAGCAGTACTTC	CASSLFRFSYEQYF
TRBV6-1	13	TRBJ1-2	NA	NA	TGTGCCAGCAGTGATGGTCCTGGGCTTGGCTACACCTTC	CASSDGPGLGYTF
TRBV24-1	13	TRBJ2-1	once	NA	TGTGCCACCAGTGAGAAGGGAGAGGGTGAGCAGTTCTTC	CATSEKGEGEQFF
TRBV19	15	TRBJ2-1	few	NA	TGTGCCAGTAGTATATCGAGGGACTCATGGGGCGAGCAGTTCTTC	CASSISRDSWGEQFF
TRBV30	14	TRBJ2-5	once	TRBD1	TGTGCCTGGGGGATGGGGACAGACCGACAGAGCCAGTACTTC	CAWGMGTDRQSQYF
TRBV3-1/TRBV3-2	12	TRBJ2-1	NA	NA	TGTGCCAGCAGCCAAGTTAAAGGGGGGGAGTTCTTC	CASSQVKGGEFF
TRBV7-8	15	TRBJ2-7	NA	TRBD1	TGTGCCAGCAGCTTAGGGGCAGGGGGTGAATACGAGCAGTACTTC	CASSLGAGGEYEQYF
TRBV18	16	TRBJ2-5	NA	NA	TGTGCCAGCTCGCAGAGCCACAGGGTCGCTGGGGAGACCCAGTACTTC	CASSQSHRVAGETQYF
TRBV20-1	14	TRBJ1-6	NA	TRBD1	TGCAGTGCTAGTATTCCAGGGGGCAATTCACCCCTCCACTTT	CSASIPGGNSPLHF
TRBV7-9	16	TRBJ1-2	few	NA	TGTGCCAGCAGCTCCTCTATGGAAAAGAACACTCATGGCTACACCTTC	CASSSSMEKNTHGYTF